The 19 T cell receptor beta chains below all came from one sample that was sequenced in a study of molecular identifiers for immune sequencing clone quantification. A single record per CDR3 protein comes from TCRdb applying MiXCR to the PCR reads. Here the sample spans 400,000 to 600,000 distinct CDR3 sequences, roughly 26% being singletons. Sequencing was carried out using naive CD8+ T cells from blood, with Jurkat cell RNA spiked in. Sample subset: FACS-sorted CD8+CD4-CCR7+CD45RA+ naive T cells. These receptors all stem from a human donor in good health. Some libraries in this study had Jurkat cell RNA spiked in.

In its sample, this clonotype was seen a few times. The CDR3 nucleotides read TGTGCCAGCAGCTCCGACACCCACCAAGAGACCCAGTACTTC. Amino acids: CASSSDTHQETQYF. This chain uses TRBV7-9 with TRBJ2-5; D gene ambiguous. The CDR3 spans 14 residues. Trimming shortened V by 4 bases and J by 0 bases, and 9 bases separated the two germline ends. Germline assignment: CDR1 SEHNR and CDR2 FQNEAQ (reference sequence).

V usage is TRBV16 and J usage is TRBJ2-5; 14 bases line up with TRBD2. The V gene's germline CDR1 is KGHSY and CDR2 FQNENV. V shed 5 bases, J shed 3 bases, and the junction held 2 bases outside the gene matches. The CDR3 runs to 15 residues. The CDR3 DNA is TGTGCCAGCAGCGTGGGACTAGCGGGGGAAGAGACCCAGTACTTC. Its translation is CASSVGLAGEETQYF.

The chain is built from TRBV13 and TRBJ2-3; 9 bases match TRBD2. V lost 4 bases and J lost 0; bases outside the gene matches: 8. Germline V gene lookup returns CDR1 PRHDT and CDR2 FYEKMQ (reference sequence). This CDR3 is built from 17 residues. CDR3 coding DNA: TGTGCCAGCAGCTACACCCTTACTAGCGGGAGCACAGATACGCAGTATTTT. Translation gives CASSYTLTSGSTDTQYF.

The chain recombines TRBV11-1 with TRBJ2-7; D is perhaps TRBD2 (6 bases). Germline CDR1 is SGHAT and CDR2 is FQDESV (reference sequence). V was clipped by 5 bases and J by 3 bases, with 17 bases between them. The CDR3 extends over 15 amino acids. The CDR3 bases are TGTGCCAGCAGCAAAGCCGGAGGAGCGGGCTACGAGCAGTACTTC. Translating gives CASSKAGGAGYEQYF.

This clonotype was seen ten or more times. CDR3 loop: CASGFIGPGNEQFF. Written as DNA, the CDR3 is TGTGCCAGCGGTTTTATAGGTCCGGGGAATGAGCAGTTCTTC. This sequence joins TRBV6-5 and TRBJ2-1; a weak D match, TRBD2 (5 bases). The CDR3 runs to 14 residues. Trimming removed 8 bases at V and 7 bases at J, with 18 bases between. Germline V CDR1 and CDR2: MNHEY, SVGAGI.

The J gene is TRBJ2-7, the V gene TRBV6-1; maybe TRBD1 (6 bases). Trimming cost V 1 base and J 4 bases, with 14 bases left between them. The CDR3 runs to 15 residues. Germline V gives CDR1 MNHNS, CDR2 SASEGT. The CDR3 is CASSEVVGAYYEQYF. DNA for the CDR3: TGTGCCAGCAGTGAAGTAGTGGGGGCCTATTACGAGCAGTACTTC.

Many counts were recorded for this clonotype. This chain joins TRBV7-2 and TRBJ2-5; TRBD2 aligns across 10 bases. The CDR3 is 15 residues long. From germline, CDR1 is SGHTA and CDR2 FQGNSA. V was pared by 5 bases and J by 5 bases, with 8 bases of the junction left unmatched. CDR3 coding DNA: TGTGCCAGCAGCCCCGGGACTAGCGTATTCGAGACCCAGTACTTC. This translates into CASSPGTSVFETQYF.

This clonotype showed up just a few times. The chain uses TRBV2 and TRBJ2-1; 9 nucleotides line up with TRBD2. The V gene's germline CDR1 is SNHLY and CDR2 FYNNEI. With V trimmed by 4 bases and J by 0 bases, 7 bases remained unmatched. This CDR3 spans 17 amino acids. CDR3 protein: CASSAPGLADSYNEQFF. CDR3 nucleotide sequence: TGTGCCAGCAGTGCCCCGGGACTAGCTGACTCCTACAATGAGCAGTTCTTC. The full variable domain, completed using reference TRBV2 and TRBJ2-1, is EPEVTQTPSHQVTQMGQEVILRCVPISNHLYFYWYRQILGQKVEFLVSFYNNEISEKSEIFDDQFSVERPDGSNFTLKIRSTKLEDSAMYFCASSAPGLADSYNEQFFGPGTRLTVL.

In its sample, this clonotype was seen many times. The rearrangement links TRBV29-1 to TRBJ1-1; D is ambiguous. Germline V gives CDR1 SQVTM, CDR2 ANQGSEA. CDR3 length equals 13 residues. V was cut by 0 bases and J by 6 bases, with 11 bases left in between. The DNA for the CDR3 is TGCAGCGTTGAAGAGTCCCCCTGGGCTGAAGCTTTCTTT. Translation: CSVEESPWAEAFF.

The sample holds many counts of this clonotype. The genes are TRBV4-3 and TRBJ2-3; TRBD1 matches 7 bases. Germline V gene lookup returns CDR1 LGHNA and CDR2 YSLEER. The J segment lost 6 bases and the V segment lost 1 base, leaving 10 bases of the junction unmatched. This CDR3 contains 16 residues. The CDR3 protein is CASSQADRDYRDTQYF. CDR3 DNA: TGCGCCAGCAGCCAAGCCGACAGGGATTATCGGGATACGCAGTATTTT.

In its sample, this clonotype was seen many times. The chain is built from TRBV6-5 and TRBJ1-1; D uncertain. The CDR3 length is 13 residues. Trimming removed 0 bases at V and 4 bases at J, with 6 bases between. Per germline, CDR1 MNHEY and CDR2 SVGAGI. CDR3 protein: CASSYSKSTEAFF. The CDR3 nucleotides are TGTGCCAGCAGTTACTCGAAATCCACTGAAGCTTTCTTT.

V and J are TRBV13 and TRBJ2-7; no clear D. The V and J ends lost 4 bases and 0 bases respectively, with 19 bases between them. The CDR3 loop spans 17 amino acids. Germline V gives CDR1 PRHDT, CDR2 FYEKMQ (reference sequence). CDR3 in amino acids: CASSSSLGQRSSYEQYF. DNA of the CDR3: TGTGCCAGCAGCTCCTCCCTAGGGCAGAGGAGCTCCTACGAGCAGTACTTC.

The sample holds many counts of this clonotype. V usage is TRBV12-3 or TRBV12-4 and J usage is TRBJ1-5; 8 bases match TRBD1. The CDR3 totals 15 residues. The V and J ends lost 3 bases and 6 bases, in that order; junction bases with no gene match: 7. CDR3 nucleotides: TGTGCCAGCAGTTTGAGACAGGGGATGCGTCAGCCCCAGCATTTT. Translated, it gives CASSLRQGMRQPQHF.

This clonotype was observed at least ten times. The CDR3 sequence: CASSQPDREGSGANVLTF. The DNA of the CDR3 is TGCGCCAGCAGTCAACCGGACAGGGAAGGCTCTGGGGCCAACGTCCTGACTTTC. V gene TRBV23-1 combines with J gene TRBJ2-6, with TRBD1 identical over 8 bases. TRBV23-1 is identified as an open reading frame with a role that is uncertain. The junction had 6 bases not matched to a gene; V was cut back by 2 bases and J by 0 bases. The CDR3 is 18 residues long.

This clonotype came up a few times. This sequence joins TRBV7-9 and TRBJ2-2, with D unresolved. V was cut by 1 base and J by 2 bases, with 8 bases left in between. The CDR3 runs 15 residues. The germline V gene has CDR1 SEHNR and CDR2 FQNEAQ (reference sequence). The CDR3 region is CASSLERLNTGELFF. The CDR3 nucleotides read TGTGCCAGCAGCTTAGAAAGGCTCAACACCGGGGAGCTGTTTTTT.

This chain links TRBV2 with TRBJ2-1; a weak D match, TRBD2 (6 bases). This CDR3 is built from 15 residues. V lost 1 base and J 4 bases, leaving 11 bases between the germline ends. CDR1 and CDR2 (germline): SNHLY, FYNNEI. Here the CDR3 reads CASSEVLAPYNEQFF. As DNA, the CDR3 is TGTGCCAGCAGTGAAGTGCTAGCGCCATACAATGAGCAGTTCTTC.

This clonotype was counted ten times or more. The chain has TRBV7-9 and TRBJ2-4; TRBD2 matches at 10 bases. J gave up 6 bases and V 4 bases, and 6 bases lay outside the gene matches. The CDR3 loop spans 15 amino acids. The germline CDR1 and CDR2 sequences are SEHNR and FQNEAQ (reference sequence). The CDR3 here is CASSWVLAGRNIQYF. Written as DNA, the CDR3 is TGTGCCAGCAGCTGGGTACTAGCGGGGCGAAACATTCAGTACTTC.

With regard to this clonotype: At one end, the junction sequence differs from germline, possibly due to a read error. The CDR3 loop is CASSQDQGFTEASF. The CDR3 nucleotides are TGCGCCAGCAGCCAAGATCAAGGTTTCACTGAAGCTTCCTTT. This rearrangement joins TRBV4-3 to TRBJ1-1, with D unclear. The CDR3 is 14 amino acids. CDR1 LGHNA and CDR2 YSLEER come from the germline V gene.

The chain combines TRBV10-3 with TRBJ2-5; 7 bases line up with TRBD1. The CDR3 is 17 amino acids. V gave up 3 bases and J gave up 0 bases; unmatched junction bases: 10. Germline CDR1 reads ENHRY; CDR2 reads SYGVKD. In DNA, the CDR3 is TGTGCCATCAGTGATCCCCCTCATCAGGGGGACCAAGAGACCCAGTACTTC. As protein: CAISDPPHQGDQETQYF.